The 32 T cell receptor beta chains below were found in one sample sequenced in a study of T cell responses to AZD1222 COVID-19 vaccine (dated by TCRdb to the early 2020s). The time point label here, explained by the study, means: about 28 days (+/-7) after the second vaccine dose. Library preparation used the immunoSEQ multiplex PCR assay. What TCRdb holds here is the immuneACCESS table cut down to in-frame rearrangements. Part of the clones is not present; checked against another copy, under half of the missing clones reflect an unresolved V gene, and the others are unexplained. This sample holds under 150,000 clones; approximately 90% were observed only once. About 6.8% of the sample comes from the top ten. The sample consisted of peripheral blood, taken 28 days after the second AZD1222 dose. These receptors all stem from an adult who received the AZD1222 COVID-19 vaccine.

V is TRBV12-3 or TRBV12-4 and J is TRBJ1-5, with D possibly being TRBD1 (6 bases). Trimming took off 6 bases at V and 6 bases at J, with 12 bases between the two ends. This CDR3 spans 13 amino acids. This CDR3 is CASSHREGQPQHF. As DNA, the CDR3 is TGTGCCAGCAGCCACAGGGAAGGTCAGCCCCAGCATTTT.

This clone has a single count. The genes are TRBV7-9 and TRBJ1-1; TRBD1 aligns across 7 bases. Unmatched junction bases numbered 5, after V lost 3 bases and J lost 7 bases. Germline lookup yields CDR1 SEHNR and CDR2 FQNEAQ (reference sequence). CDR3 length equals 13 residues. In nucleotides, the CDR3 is TGTGCCAGCAGCTTCACAGGGGAGGATGAAGCTTTCTTT. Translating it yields CASSFTGEDEAFF.

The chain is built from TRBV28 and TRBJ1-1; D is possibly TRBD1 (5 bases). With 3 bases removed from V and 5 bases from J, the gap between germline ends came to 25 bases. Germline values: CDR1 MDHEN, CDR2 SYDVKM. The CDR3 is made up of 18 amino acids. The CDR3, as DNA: TGTGCCAGCAGTTTTAGGACCCTTGGCCGGGCCTGGGGGACTGAAGCTTTCTTT. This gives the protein CASSFRTLGRAWGTEAFF.

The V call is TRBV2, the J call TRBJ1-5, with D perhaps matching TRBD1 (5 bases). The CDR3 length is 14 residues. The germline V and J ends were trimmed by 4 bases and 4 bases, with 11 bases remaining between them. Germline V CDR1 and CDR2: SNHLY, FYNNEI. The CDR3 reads CASSVERGNQPQHF. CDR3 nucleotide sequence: TGTGCCAGCAGTGTTGAGAGGGGAAATCAGCCCCAGCATTTT.

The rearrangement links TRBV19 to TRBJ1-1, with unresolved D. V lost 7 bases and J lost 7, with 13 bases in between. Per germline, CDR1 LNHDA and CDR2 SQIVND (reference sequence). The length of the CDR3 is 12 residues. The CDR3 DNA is TGTGCCAGTATGGGAACGTTTGGTGAAGCTTTCTTT. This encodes CASMGTFGEAFF.

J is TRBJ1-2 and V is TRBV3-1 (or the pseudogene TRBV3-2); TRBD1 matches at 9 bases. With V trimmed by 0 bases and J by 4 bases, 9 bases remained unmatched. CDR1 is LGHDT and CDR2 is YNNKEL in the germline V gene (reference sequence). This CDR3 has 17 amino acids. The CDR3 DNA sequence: TGTGCCAGCAGCCAAGATCTTCGGACAGGGGCGCCCTATGGCTACACCTTC. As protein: CASSQDLRTGAPYGYTF.

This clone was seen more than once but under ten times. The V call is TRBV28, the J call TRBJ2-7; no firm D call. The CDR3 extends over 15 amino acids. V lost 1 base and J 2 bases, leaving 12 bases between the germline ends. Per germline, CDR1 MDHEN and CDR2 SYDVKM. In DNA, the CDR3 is TGTGCCAGCAGTTTATATGGGGTTGGGACCTACGAGCAGTACTTC. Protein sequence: CASSLYGVGTYEQYF.

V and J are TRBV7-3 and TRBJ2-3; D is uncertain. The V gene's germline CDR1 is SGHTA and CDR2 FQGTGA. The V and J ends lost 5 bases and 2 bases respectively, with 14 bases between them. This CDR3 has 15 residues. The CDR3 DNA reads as TGTGCCAGCAGCGTTGGGATCCTAGACACAGATACGCAGTATTTT. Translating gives CASSVGILDTDTQYF.

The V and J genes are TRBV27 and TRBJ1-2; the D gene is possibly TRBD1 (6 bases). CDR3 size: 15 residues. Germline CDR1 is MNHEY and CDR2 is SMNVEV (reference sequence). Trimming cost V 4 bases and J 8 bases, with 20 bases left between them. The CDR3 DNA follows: TGTGCCAGCAGTTCCCCAGAAGGGGGTTCCGGGGGCTACACCTTC. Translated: CASSSPEGGSGGYTF.

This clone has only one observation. This CDR3 is CASSSLPGGTDTQYF. The CDR3 DNA reads as TGTGCCAGCAGCTCCCTTCCAGGGGGCACAGATACGCAGTATTTT. The chain employs TRBV7-7 and TRBJ2-3, with a possible D match to TRBD1 (6 bases). The germline V and J ends were trimmed by 4 bases and 1 base, with 12 bases remaining between them. The CDR3 spans 15 residues. CDR1 and CDR2 from the germline V gene are SSHAT and FNYEAQ (reference sequence).

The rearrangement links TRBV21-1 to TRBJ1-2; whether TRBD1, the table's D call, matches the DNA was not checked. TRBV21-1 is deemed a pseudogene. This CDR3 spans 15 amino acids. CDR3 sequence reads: CASSNCDRENYGYTF. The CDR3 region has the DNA TGTGCCAGCAGCAATTGCGACAGGGAAAACTATGGCTACACCTTC.

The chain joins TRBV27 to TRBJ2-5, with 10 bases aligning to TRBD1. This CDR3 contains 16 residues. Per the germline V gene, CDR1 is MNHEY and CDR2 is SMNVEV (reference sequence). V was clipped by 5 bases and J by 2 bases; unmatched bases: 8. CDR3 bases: TGTGCCAGCAGTAAACTACAGGACAGGGGGCAAGAGACCCAGTACTTC. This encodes CASSKLQDRGQETQYF.

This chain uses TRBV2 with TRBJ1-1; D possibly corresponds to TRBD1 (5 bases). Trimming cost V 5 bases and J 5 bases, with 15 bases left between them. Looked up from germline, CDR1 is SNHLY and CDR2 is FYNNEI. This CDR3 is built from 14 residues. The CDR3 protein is CASSTGGKGTEAFF. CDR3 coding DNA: TGTGCCAGCAGTACCGGAGGAAAGGGGACTGAAGCTTTCTTT.

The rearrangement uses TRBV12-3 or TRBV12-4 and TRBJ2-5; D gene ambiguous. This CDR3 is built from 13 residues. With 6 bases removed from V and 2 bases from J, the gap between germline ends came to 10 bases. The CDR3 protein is CASRPGLQETQYF. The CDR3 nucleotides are TGTGCCAGCAGACCCGGGCTTCAAGAGACCCAGTACTTC.

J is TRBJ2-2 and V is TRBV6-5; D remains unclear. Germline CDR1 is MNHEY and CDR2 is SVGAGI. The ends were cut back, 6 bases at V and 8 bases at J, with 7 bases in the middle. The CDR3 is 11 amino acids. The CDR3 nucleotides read TGTGCCAGCAGAGATCAAGGGGAGCTGTTTTTT. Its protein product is CASRDQGELFF.

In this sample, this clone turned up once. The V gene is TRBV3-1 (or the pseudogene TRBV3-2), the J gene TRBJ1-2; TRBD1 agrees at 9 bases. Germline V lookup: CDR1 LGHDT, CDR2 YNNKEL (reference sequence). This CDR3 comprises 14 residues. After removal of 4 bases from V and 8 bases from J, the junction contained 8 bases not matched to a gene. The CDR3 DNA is TGTGCCAGCAGCCCCCCGGGACAGGGTAACGGCTACACCTTC. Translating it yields CASSPPGQGNGYTF.

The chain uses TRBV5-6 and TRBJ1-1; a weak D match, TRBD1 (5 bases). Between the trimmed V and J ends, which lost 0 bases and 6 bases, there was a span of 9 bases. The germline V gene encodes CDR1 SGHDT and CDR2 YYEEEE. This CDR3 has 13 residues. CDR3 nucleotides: TGTGCCAGCAGCTTGGGAAGGGACTCTGAAGCTTTCTTT. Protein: CASSLGRDSEAFF.

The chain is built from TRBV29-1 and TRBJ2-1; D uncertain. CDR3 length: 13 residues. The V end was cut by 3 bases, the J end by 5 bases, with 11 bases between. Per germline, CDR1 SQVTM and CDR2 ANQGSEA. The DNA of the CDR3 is TGCAGCGTTGAGGGTCAGAAAAACAATGAGCAGTTCTTC. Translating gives CSVEGQKNNEQFF.

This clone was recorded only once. CDR3 sequence (DNA): TGTGCCAGCAGTCCCCTCCGGGGGGGCGCAGATACGCAGTATTTT. Its protein product is CASSPLRGGADTQYF. This chain connects TRBV6-2 or TRBV6-3 to TRBJ2-3; TRBD2 matches 8 bases. CDR1 and CDR2 (germline): MNHEY, SVGEGT. The V and J ends lost 5 bases and 4 bases, in that order; junction bases with no gene match: 8. The CDR3 runs 15 residues.

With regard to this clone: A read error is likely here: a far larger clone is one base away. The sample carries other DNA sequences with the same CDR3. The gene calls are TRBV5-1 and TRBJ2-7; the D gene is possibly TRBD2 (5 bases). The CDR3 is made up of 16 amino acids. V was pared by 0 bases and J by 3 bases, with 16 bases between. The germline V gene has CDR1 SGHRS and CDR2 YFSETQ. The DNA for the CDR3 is TGCGCCAGCAGCTTGGCCGGTGGGGTCGGGGTCTACGAGCAGTACTTC. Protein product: CASSLAGGVGVYEQYF. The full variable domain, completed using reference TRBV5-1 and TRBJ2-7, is KAGVTQTPRYLIKTRGQQVTLSCSPISGHRSVSWYQQTPGQGLQFLFEYFSETQRNKGNFPGRFSGRQFSNSRSEMNVSTLELGDSALYLCASSLAGGVGVYEQYFGPGTRLTVT.

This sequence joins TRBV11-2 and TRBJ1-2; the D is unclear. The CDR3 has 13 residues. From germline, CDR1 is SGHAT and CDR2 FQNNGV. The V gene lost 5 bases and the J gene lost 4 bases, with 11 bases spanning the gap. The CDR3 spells CASSPDGAYGYTF. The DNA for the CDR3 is TGTGCCAGCAGCCCTGACGGCGCCTATGGCTACACCTTC.

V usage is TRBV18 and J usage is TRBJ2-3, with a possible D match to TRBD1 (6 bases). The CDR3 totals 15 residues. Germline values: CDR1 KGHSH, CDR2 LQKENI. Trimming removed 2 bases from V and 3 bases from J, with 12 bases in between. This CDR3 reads CASSPGGLVTDTQYF. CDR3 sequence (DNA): TGTGCCAGCTCACCAGGGGGCCTAGTTACAGATACGCAGTATTTT. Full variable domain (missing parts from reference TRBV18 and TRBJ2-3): NAGVMQNPRHLVRRRGQEARLRCSPMKGHSHVYWYRQLPEEGLKFMVYLQKENIIDESGMPKERFSAEFPKEGPSILRIQQVVRGDSAAYFCASSPGGLVTDTQYFGPGTRLTVL.

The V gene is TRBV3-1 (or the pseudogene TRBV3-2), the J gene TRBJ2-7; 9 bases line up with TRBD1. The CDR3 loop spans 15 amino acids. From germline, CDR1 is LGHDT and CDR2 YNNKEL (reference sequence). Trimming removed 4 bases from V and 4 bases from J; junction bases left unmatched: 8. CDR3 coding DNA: TGTGCCAGCAGCCGCCCCGGGACAGGGTTATACGAGCAGTACTTC. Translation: CASSRPGTGLYEQYF.

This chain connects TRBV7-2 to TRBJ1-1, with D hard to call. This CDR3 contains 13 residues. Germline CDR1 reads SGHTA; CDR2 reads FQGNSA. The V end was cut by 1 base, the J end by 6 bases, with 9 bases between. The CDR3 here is CASSLVRFSEAFF. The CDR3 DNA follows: TGTGCCAGCAGCTTAGTACGTTTCTCTGAAGCTTTCTTT.

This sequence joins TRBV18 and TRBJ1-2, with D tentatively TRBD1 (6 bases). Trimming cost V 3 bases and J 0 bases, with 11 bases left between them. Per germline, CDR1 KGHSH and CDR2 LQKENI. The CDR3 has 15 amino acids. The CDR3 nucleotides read TGTGCCAGCTCACCTCAGGGGTCCCCTAACTATGGCTACACCTTC. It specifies CASSPQGSPNYGYTF.

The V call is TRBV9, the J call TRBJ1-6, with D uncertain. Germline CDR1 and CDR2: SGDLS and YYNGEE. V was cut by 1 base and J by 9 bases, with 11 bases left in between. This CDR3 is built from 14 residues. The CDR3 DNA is TGTGCCAGCAGCGTAATGGGTTCGAGTTCACCCCTCCACTTT. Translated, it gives CASSVMGSSSPLHF.

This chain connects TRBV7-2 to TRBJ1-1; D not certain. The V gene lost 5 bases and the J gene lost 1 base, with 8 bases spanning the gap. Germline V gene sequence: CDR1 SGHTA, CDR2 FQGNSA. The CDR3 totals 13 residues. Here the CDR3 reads CASSPWGNTEAFF. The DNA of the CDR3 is TGTGCCAGCAGCCCATGGGGGAACACTGAAGCTTTCTTT.

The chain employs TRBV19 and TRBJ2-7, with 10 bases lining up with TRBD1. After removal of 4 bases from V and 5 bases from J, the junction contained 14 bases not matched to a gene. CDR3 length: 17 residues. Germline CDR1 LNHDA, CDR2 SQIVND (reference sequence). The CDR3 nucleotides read TGTGCCAGTAGTACGGGTTGGTCGGGACAGGGGAGGAACGAGCAGTACTTC. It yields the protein CASSTGWSGQGRNEQYF.

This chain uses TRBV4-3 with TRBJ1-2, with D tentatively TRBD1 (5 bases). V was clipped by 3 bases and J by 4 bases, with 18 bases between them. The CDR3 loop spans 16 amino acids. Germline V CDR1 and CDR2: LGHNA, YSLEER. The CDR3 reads CASSQATGTDGYGYTF. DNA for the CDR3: TGCGCCAGCAGCCAGGCCACCGGGACCGACGGCTATGGCTACACCTTC.

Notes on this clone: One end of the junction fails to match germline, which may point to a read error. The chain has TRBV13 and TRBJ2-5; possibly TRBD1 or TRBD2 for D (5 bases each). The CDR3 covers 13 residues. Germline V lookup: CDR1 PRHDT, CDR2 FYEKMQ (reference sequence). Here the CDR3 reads CASSLGTEETQYF. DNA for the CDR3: TGTGCCAGCAGCCTAGGGACGGAAGAGACCCAGTACTTC. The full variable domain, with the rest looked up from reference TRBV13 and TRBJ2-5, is AAGVIQSPRHLIKEKRETATLKCYPIPRHDTVYWYQQGPGQDPQFLISFYEKMQSDKGSIPDRFSAQQFSDYHSELNMSSLELGDSALYFCASSLGTEETQYFGPGTRLLVL.

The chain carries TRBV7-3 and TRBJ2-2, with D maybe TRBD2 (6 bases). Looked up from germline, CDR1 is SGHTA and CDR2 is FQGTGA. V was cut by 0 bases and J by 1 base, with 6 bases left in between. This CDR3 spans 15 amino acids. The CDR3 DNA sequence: TGTGCCAGCAGCTTAACTAGCGGGAACACCGGGGAGCTGTTTTTT. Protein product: CASSLTSGNTGELFF.

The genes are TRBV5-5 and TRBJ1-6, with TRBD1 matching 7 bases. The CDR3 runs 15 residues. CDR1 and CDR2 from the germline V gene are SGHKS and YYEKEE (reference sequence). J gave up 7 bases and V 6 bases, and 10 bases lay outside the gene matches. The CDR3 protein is CASTPTRGQNSPLHF. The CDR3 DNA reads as TGTGCCAGCACCCCAACGAGGGGGCAAAATTCACCCCTCCACTTT.